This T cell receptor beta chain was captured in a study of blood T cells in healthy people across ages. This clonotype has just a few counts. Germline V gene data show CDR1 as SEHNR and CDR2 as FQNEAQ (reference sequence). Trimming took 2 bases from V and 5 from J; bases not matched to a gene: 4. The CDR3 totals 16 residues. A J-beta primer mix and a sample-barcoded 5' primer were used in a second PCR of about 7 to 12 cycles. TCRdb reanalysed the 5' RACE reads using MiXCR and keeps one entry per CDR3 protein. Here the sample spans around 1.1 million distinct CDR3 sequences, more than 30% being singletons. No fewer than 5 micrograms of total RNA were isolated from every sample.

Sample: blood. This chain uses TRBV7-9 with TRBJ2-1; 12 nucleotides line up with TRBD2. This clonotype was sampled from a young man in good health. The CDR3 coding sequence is TGTGCCAGCAGCTTACGACTAGCGGGGGAAAACAATGAGCAGTTCTTC. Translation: CASSLRLAGENNEQFF.